The 31 T cell receptor beta chains below all came from one sample that was sequenced in a study of T cell changes during pregnancy in multiple sclerosis. Profiling relied on immunoSEQ multiplex PCR, and the TCRdb table lists in-frame clones only, not all of them. Of tens of thousands of clones listed, 85% to 95% are singletons. Sequencing used CD8+ T cells from peripheral blood mononuclear cells, obtained in the second trimester of pregnancy. The receptor source for this set is a female donor with multiple sclerosis, enrolled in a pregnancy study.

This rearrangement joins TRBV6-1 to TRBJ2-5; D is perhaps TRBD1 (5 bases). Looked up from germline, CDR1 is MNHNS and CDR2 is SASEGT. Trimming removed 2 bases from V and 4 bases from J, with 20 bases in between. The CDR3 is made up of 17 amino acids. The CDR3, as DNA: TGTGCCAGCAGTGAAAAAGGTGACAGTTTCTCGGTAGAGACCCAGTACTTC. The encoded protein is CASSEKGDSFSVETQYF.

A single count supports this clone. CDR3 amino acids: CASSIVQGGYEQYF. The CDR3 nucleotides are TGTGCCAGTAGTATTGTACAGGGTGGTTACGAGCAGTACTTC. The chain links TRBV19 to TRBJ2-7; maybe TRBD1 (6 bases). The CDR3 totals 14 residues. Germline-derived CDR1 and CDR2 are LNHDA and SQIVND (reference sequence). The V end lost 3 bases, the J end lost 4 bases, and 13 bases lay between the germline ends.

The rearrangement uses TRBV27 and TRBJ1-2; D possibly corresponds to TRBD1 (6 bases). From germline, CDR1 is MNHEY and CDR2 SMNVEV (reference sequence). Trimming cost V 10 bases and J 3 bases, with 12 bases left between them. This CDR3 is built from 12 residues. The DNA for the CDR3 is TGTGCCACTAGGGGGGGTTACTATGGCTACACCTTC. This sequence encodes CATRGGYYGYTF.

The chain has TRBV7-6 and TRBJ2-7; 9 positions match TRBD1. CDR3 length: 16 amino acids. V lost 0 bases and J lost 7; bases outside the gene matches: 10. The germline V gene has CDR1 SGHVS and CDR2 FNYEAQ. For the CDR3, the DNA is TGTGCCAGCAGCTTAGCCCCCGGGACAGGGATAGAGGAGCAGTACTTC. Translated: CASSLAPGTGIEEQYF.

This clone was recorded once. The chain employs TRBV19 and TRBJ1-6; 8 positions match TRBD1. Germline values: CDR1 LNHDA, CDR2 SQIVND (reference sequence). This CDR3 comprises 15 residues. Germline trimming cut 7 bases from V and 5 bases from J; bases unmatched to any gene: 7. DNA of the CDR3: TGTGCCAGTACCGGACAGGGCAGTAATAATTCACCCCTCCACTTT. Its protein product is CASTGQGSNNSPLHF.

Details on this clone: Other DNA sequences of this sample code for an identical CDR3. The chain employs TRBV6-4 and TRBJ1-1; 10 bases line up with TRBD1. The CDR3 is 14 amino acids. Trimming took 3 bases from V and 5 from J; bases not matched to a gene: 3. Germline V gives CDR1 MRHNA, CDR2 SNTAGT. The CDR3 region is CASSDDRGPTEAFF. The DNA for the CDR3 is TGTGCCAGCAGTGATGACAGGGGGCCGACTGAAGCTTTCTTT.

This rearrangement joins TRBV7-6 to TRBJ2-7, with 7 bases that match TRBD1. The germline V gene encodes CDR1 SGHVS and CDR2 FNYEAQ. This CDR3 has 15 residues. V gave up 6 bases and J gave up 2 bases; unmatched junction bases: 10. The CDR3 region has the DNA TGTGCCAGCAGTCTGAAGGGGGCAAGCGCCTACGAGCAGTACTTC. Residues: CASSLKGASAYEQYF.

J is TRBJ2-4 and V is TRBV4-1, with D possibly matching TRBD1 (6 bases). V was cut by 4 bases and J by 8 bases, with 15 bases left in between. The CDR3 has 14 residues. Germline-derived CDR1 and CDR2 are MGHRA and YSYEKL. The CDR3 nucleotides are TGCGCCAGCAGCCCCCAACAGGGACACCACATTCAGTACTTC. It translates to CASSPQQGHHIQYF.

This chain joins TRBV7-2 and TRBJ1-5; TRBD1 matches 7 bases. J was trimmed by 4 bases and V by 5 bases; bases with no gene match: 5. The CDR3 loop spans 14 amino acids. Germline-derived CDR1 and CDR2 are SGHTA and FQGNSA. CDR3 region: CASSPRGMNQPQHF. In nucleotides, the CDR3 is TGTGCCAGCAGCCCCAGGGGGATGAATCAGCCCCAGCATTTT.

This rearrangement joins TRBV28 to TRBJ2-1; D is possibly TRBD2 (5 bases). Trimming pared 7 bases from V and 0 bases from J, leaving 7 bases between. Germline V gives CDR1 MDHEN, CDR2 SYDVKM. This CDR3 has 13 residues. In DNA, the CDR3 is TGTGCCAGCACACGGGGCTCCTACAATGAGCAGTTCTTC. This gives the protein CASTRGSYNEQFF.

The chain uses TRBV2 and TRBJ1-4, with a tentative D call TRBD1 (5 bases). CDR1 SNHLY and CDR2 FYNNEI come from the germline V gene. This CDR3 contains 17 residues. V shed 2 bases and J shed 8 bases, with 21 bases lying between them. The CDR3 reads CASSEIRGPGGEEKLFF. CDR3 coding DNA: TGTGCCAGCAGTGAAATCCGGGGACCCGGGGGAGAAGAAAAACTGTTTTTT. Based on the CDR3 plus reference TRBV2 and TRBJ1-4, the full variable domain is EPEVTQTPSHQVTQMGQEVILRCVPISNHLYFYWYRQILGQKVEFLVSFYNNEISEKSEIFDDQFSVERPDGSNFTLKIRSTKLEDSAMYFCASSEIRGPGGEEKLFFGSGTQLSVL.

The chain recombines TRBV27 with TRBJ1-1, with D tentatively TRBD1 (5 bases). The CDR3 extends over 16 amino acids. The germline V and J ends were trimmed by 2 bases and 4 bases, with 17 bases remaining between them. The V gene's germline CDR1 is MNHEY and CDR2 SMNVEV (reference sequence). As DNA, the CDR3 is TGTGCCAGCAGTTTACGGGGGGGAGGGGTAAGCACTGAAGCTTTCTTT. This sequence encodes CASSLRGGGVSTEAFF.

The chain joins TRBV19 to TRBJ1-3, with unresolved D. Per the germline V gene, CDR1 is LNHDA and CDR2 is SQIVND (reference sequence). This CDR3 has 17 residues. V dropped 3 bases and J dropped 3 bases, with 18 bases sitting between them. CDR3 sequence: CASSMVALSEDGNTIYF. The CDR3 DNA follows: TGTGCCAGTAGTATGGTTGCTCTGAGCGAAGATGGAAACACCATATATTTT.

The chain couples TRBV2 to TRBJ2-7; 12 bases line up with TRBD2. The J segment lost 4 bases and the V segment lost 1 base, leaving 2 bases of the junction unmatched. The CDR3 consists of 15 residues. Germline V gene data show CDR1 as SNHLY and CDR2 as FYNNEI. CDR3 DNA sequence: TGTGCCAGCAGTGAAGGACTAGCGGGGGCATACGAGCAGTACTTC. As protein: CASSEGLAGAYEQYF.

J is TRBJ2-7 and V is TRBV7-9, with TRBD2 identical over 7 bases. With V trimmed by 4 bases and J by 4 bases, 10 bases remained unmatched. CDR1 and CDR2 (germline): SEHNR, FQNEAQ (reference sequence). The CDR3 sequence is 15 residues long. The CDR3, as DNA: TGTGCCAGCAGCTCCCCCCGGGGGGATGTTTACGAGCAGTACTTC. This translates into CASSSPRGDVYEQYF.

The rearrangement links TRBV5-4 to TRBJ2-3, with TRBD2 identical over 13 bases. The germline V gene has CDR1 SGHNT and CDR2 YYREEE (reference sequence). With 3 bases clipped from V and 3 bases from J, the junction kept 1 base outside the gene matches. CDR3 length: 15 residues. As DNA, the CDR3 is TGTGCCAGCAGCTCGACTAGCGGGGGGACAGATACGCAGTATTTT. It is translated as CASSSTSGGTDTQYF.

This clone was recorded once. The CDR3 DNA sequence: TGTGCCAGCAGATTGCAGGGGGCAGCTTTCTTT. Translation: CASRLQGAAFF. V usage is TRBV27 and J usage is TRBJ1-1, with 8 bases matching TRBD1. Unmatched junction bases numbered 4, after V lost 6 bases and J lost 10 bases. Per the germline V gene, CDR1 is MNHEY and CDR2 is SMNVEV (reference sequence). The CDR3 covers 11 residues.

V is TRBV7-9 and J is TRBJ2-1, with 9 bases that match TRBD1. V dropped 5 bases and J dropped 3; count of bases not matched to a gene: 5. The CDR3 consists of 15 residues. Germline V lookup: CDR1 SEHNR, CDR2 FQNEAQ (reference sequence). The CDR3 is CASSPRTGDYNEQFF. The CDR3, as DNA: TGTGCCAGCAGCCCCAGGACAGGGGACTACAATGAGCAGTTCTTC. The full variable domain, in which reference TRBV7-9 and TRBJ2-1 provide the parts outside the CDR3, is DTGVSQNPRHKITKRGQNVTFRCDPISEHNRLYWYRQTLGQGPEFLTYFQNEAQLEKSRLLSDRFSAERPKGSFSTLEIQRTEQGDSAMYLCASSPRTGDYNEQFFGPGTRLTVL.

This chain links TRBV15 with TRBJ1-5; 7 positions match TRBD1. The CDR3 loop spans 14 amino acids. Trimming at V came to 5 bases and at J to 4 bases, leaving 5 bases not matched to a gene. CDR1 LNHNV and CDR2 YYDKDF come from the germline V gene (reference sequence). CDR3 in DNA: TGTGCCACCAGCGAGACAGGGCGGAATCAGCCCCAGCATTTT. Its protein product is CATSETGRNQPQHF.

The J gene is TRBJ2-5, the V gene TRBV7-9; the D is unclear. Trimming stripped 0 bases from V and 5 bases from J, with 10 bases between. Germline V CDR1 and CDR2: SEHNR, FQNEAQ (reference sequence). CDR3 length: 14 residues. As DNA, the CDR3 is TGTGCCAGCAGCTTAGCGTCCCAACGGGAGACCCAGTACTTC. Translation: CASSLASQRETQYF.

The chain employs TRBV27 and TRBJ1-2; the D gene is possibly TRBD1 (6 bases). V gave up 2 bases and J gave up 0 bases, with 10 bases separating them. Germline assignment: CDR1 MNHEY and CDR2 SMNVEV (reference sequence). The CDR3 is made up of 15 amino acids. In nucleotides, the CDR3 is TGTGCCAGCAGTTTAAGGGGACACTCTAACTATGGCTACACCTTC. Residues: CASSLRGHSNYGYTF.

The genes are TRBV4-2 and TRBJ2-7, with TRBD1 matching 9 bases. The CDR3 contains 15 residues. Germline V gives CDR1 LGHNA, CDR2 YNFKEQ. Trimming at V came to 5 bases and at J to 3 bases, leaving 8 bases not matched to a gene. The CDR3 protein is CASSGRTGEGYEQYF. The CDR3 DNA is TGTGCCAGCAGCGGACGGACAGGGGAAGGCTACGAGCAGTACTTC.

J is TRBJ2-5 and V is TRBV6-5; D is undetermined. Germline values: CDR1 MNHEY, CDR2 SVGAGI. V shed 0 bases and J shed 5 bases, with 7 bases lying between them. CDR3 length: 13 amino acids. The CDR3 coding sequence is TGTGCCAGCAGTTACTCGTTGAGGGAGACCCAGTACTTC. This translates into CASSYSLRETQYF.

The chain uses TRBV7-2 and TRBJ2-1, with 8 nucleotides matching TRBD2. J gave up 5 bases and V 5 bases, and 20 bases lay outside the gene matches. The V gene's germline CDR1 is SGHTA and CDR2 FQGNSA. The CDR3 is 19 amino acids. This CDR3 is CASSRQAPQLAGYNNEQFF. The CDR3, as DNA: TGTGCCAGCAGCCGACAAGCCCCCCAGCTAGCGGGTTATAACAATGAGCAGTTCTTC.

The rearrangement links TRBV30 to TRBJ2-5; possible D gene TRBD2, 6 bases. The CDR3 is 14 amino acids. CDR1 and CDR2 (germline): GTSNPN, SVGIG (reference sequence). With 3 bases removed from V and 5 bases from J, the gap between germline ends came to 16 bases. CDR3 residues: CAWSTGGTGETQYF. The CDR3 nucleotides read TGTGCCTGGAGCACCGGGGGAACGGGGGAGACCCAGTACTTC. The whole variable domain, filled in from reference TRBV30 and TRBJ2-5, reads SQTIHQWPATLVQPVGSPLSLECTVEGTSNPNLYWYRQAAGRGLQLLFYSVGIGQISSEVPQNLSASRPQDRQFILSSKKLLLSDSGFYLCAWSTGGTGETQYFGPGTRLLVL.

This rearrangement joins TRBV4-1 to TRBJ1-1; TRBD1 might be the D (6 bases). CDR1 is MGHRA and CDR2 is YSYEKL in the germline V gene. V gave up 4 bases and J gave up 1 base, with 13 bases separating them. The CDR3 is 15 residues long. The CDR3 DNA reads as TGCGCCAGCAGCCTTTCCGCGGGGGCGAACACTGAAGCTTTCTTT. Amino acid sequence: CASSLSAGANTEAFF.

The chain is built from TRBV21-1 and TRBJ1-1; the DNA was not used to check the table's D call, TRBD1. TRBV21-1 constitutes a pseudogene. The CDR3 runs 18 residues. The CDR3 DNA sequence: TGTGCCAGCAGCAAAGACCGAACCCAGGGGGCTAAGGTCACTGAAGCTTTCTTT. It codes for CASSKDRTQGAKVTEAFF.

This sequence joins TRBV18 and TRBJ1-2; D ambiguous. CDR1 and CDR2 from the germline V gene are KGHSH and LQKENI. The length of the CDR3 is 15 residues. The ends were cut back, 0 bases at V and 0 bases at J, with 8 bases in the middle. The CDR3 loop reads CASSPPVETNYGYTF. The CDR3 DNA reads TGTGCCAGCTCACCACCGGTAGAGACTAACTATGGCTACACCTTC.

V usage is TRBV7-9 and J usage is TRBJ2-3; 12 nucleotides align to TRBD1. The length of the CDR3 is 19 residues. Germline values: CDR1 SEHNR, CDR2 FQNEAQ (reference sequence). Trimming took 6 bases from V and 4 from J; bases not matched to a gene: 17. In DNA, the CDR3 is TGTGCCAGCAGACCAGCTCCGGGACAGGGGGCAGGTCATGCAGATACGCAGTATTTT. Translation: CASRPAPGQGAGHADTQYF.

This sequence joins TRBV7-2 and TRBJ2-3; 10 positions agree with TRBD2. This CDR3 spans 17 amino acids. Germline CDR1 is SGHTA and CDR2 is FQGNSA. J lost 2 bases, V lost 6 bases, and 11 bases had no gene match. DNA for the CDR3: TGTGCCAGCAGTCCGAGGACTAGCGGAGGAGACACAGATACGCAGTATTTT. The encoded protein is CASSPRTSGGDTDTQYF.

This sequence joins TRBV7-3 and TRBJ2-7, with D perhaps matching TRBD2 (6 bases). Germline V gives CDR1 SGHTA, CDR2 FQGTGA. With 1 base removed from V and 2 bases from J, the gap between germline ends came to 9 bases. The CDR3 consists of 14 residues. CDR3 sequence reads: CASSLMGGPYEQYF. In nucleotides, the CDR3 is TGTGCCAGCAGCTTAATGGGGGGTCCCTACGAGCAGTACTTC. Filled out from reference TRBV7-3 and TRBJ2-7, the complete variable domain reads GAGVSQTPSNKVTEKGKYVELRCDPISGHTALYWYRQSLGQGPEFLIYFQGTGAADDSGLPNDRFFAVRPEGSVSTLKIQRTERGDSAVYLCASSLMGGPYEQYFGPGTRLTVT.